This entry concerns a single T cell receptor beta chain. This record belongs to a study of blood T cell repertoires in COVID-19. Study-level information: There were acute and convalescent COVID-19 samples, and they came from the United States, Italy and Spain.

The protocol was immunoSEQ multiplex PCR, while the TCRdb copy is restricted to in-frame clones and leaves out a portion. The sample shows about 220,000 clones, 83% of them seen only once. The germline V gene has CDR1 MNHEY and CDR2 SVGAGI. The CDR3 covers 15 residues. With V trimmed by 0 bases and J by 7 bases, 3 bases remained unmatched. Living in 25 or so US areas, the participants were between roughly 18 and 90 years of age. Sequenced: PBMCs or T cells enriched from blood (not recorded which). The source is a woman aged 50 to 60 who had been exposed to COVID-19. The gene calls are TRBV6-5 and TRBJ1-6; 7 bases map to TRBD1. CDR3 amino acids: CASSYSGTENSPLHF. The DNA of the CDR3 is TGTGCCAGCAGTTACTCAGGGACAGAAAATTCACCCCTCCACTTT.